The rows below give T cell receptor beta chains drawn from one sample of a study of CD8 T cells in Susac syndrome. TCRdb recomputed calls from the immunoSEQ multiplex PCR reads with MiXCR, one row per CDR3 protein. The data contain around 150,000 distinct CDR3 sequences, approximately 92% of them singletons. Material for sequencing was CD4+ T cells from PBMCs. These receptors all stem from a human donor in good health. Each CDR3 is given with its conserved first and last residue. The order of the fields is D gene, V gene, J gene, CDR3 DNA, CDR3 protein. A D gene is named only where the DNA matches it firmly.

D: -
V: TRBV30
J: TRBJ1-5
DNA: TGTGCCTGGAGTGTAGACCTGAATCAGCCCCAGCATTTT
CDR3: CAWSVDLNQPQHF

D: -
V: TRBV18
J: TRBJ2-6
DNA: TGTGCCAGCTCACACCAGCAAGGCAACTCTGGGGCCAACGTCCTGACTTTC
CDR3: CASSHQQGNSGANVLTF

D: -
V: TRBV9
J: TRBJ2-1
DNA: TGTGCCAGCAGCGCACGGGGGGCCATCGACAATGAGCAGTTCTTC
CDR3: CASSARGAIDNEQFF

D: -
V: TRBV3-1
J: TRBJ2-7
DNA: TGTGCCAGCAGCCAAGGGGCCGGCGAGCAGTACTTC
CDR3: CASSQGAGEQYF

D: -
V: TRBV7-9
J: TRBJ1-1
DNA: TGTGCCTACACCCGCGAGACCACTGAAGCTTTCTTT
CDR3: CAYTRETTEAFF

D: -
V: TRBV7-3
J: TRBJ2-1
DNA: TGTGCCAGCAGCTCACTAGGGAGCTCCTACAATGAGCAGTTCTTC
CDR3: CASSSLGSSYNEQFF

D: -
V: TRBV11-2
J: TRBJ1-4
DNA: TGTGCCAGCAGCTTGGGACGAACGGAAAAACTGTTTTTT
CDR3: CASSLGRTEKLFF

D: -
V: TRBV20-1
J: TRBJ1-2
DNA: TGCAGTGCTATTACAGGGCCTTATGGCTACACCTTC
CDR3: CSAITGPYGYTF

D: -
V: TRBV2
J: TRBJ1-2
DNA: TGTGCCAGCAGCTTACAGGAGCTCTATGGCTACACCTTC
CDR3: CASSLQELYGYTF

D: -
V: TRBV30
J: TRBJ1-3
DNA: TGTGCCTGGAGTGTGGATCCCTCTAGGGGAAACACCATATATTTT
CDR3: CAWSVDPSRGNTIYF

D: TRBD2
V: TRBV5-1
J: TRBJ2-1
DNA: TGCGCCAGCAGCTTGGAAGGGACTAGCGGTACTGAGCAGTTCTTC
CDR3: CASSLEGTSGTEQFF

D: -
V: TRBV12-5
J: TRBJ2-1
DNA: TGTGCTAGTGGTTTGGACGGTTATTCAATGAAGCAGTTCTTC
CDR3: CASGLDGYSMKQFF

D: -
V: TRBV3-1
J: TRBJ1-1
DNA: TGTGCCAGCAGCCAAGCAGGGGCGACCACTGAAGCTTTCTTT
CDR3: CASSQAGATTEAFF

D: TRBD2
V: TRBV20-1
J: TRBJ2-7
DNA: TGCAGTGCCGTAGCGGGCTCCACCTACGAGCAGTACTTC
CDR3: CSAVAGSTYEQYF

D: -
V: TRBV29-1
J: TRBJ1-3
DNA: TGCAGCGTTGAAGTCAGAGGCAGGGTGAACACCATATATTTT
CDR3: CSVEVRGRVNTIYF